This T cell receptor beta chain comes out of a study of blood T cell repertoires in COVID-19. Looking at the study overall: The United States, Italy and Spain were the sources of the acute and convalescent COVID-19 samples. The analysed material was cDNA or gDNA that came from T cells, B-cell-depleted T cells, or PBMCs.

Study processing details: Researchers report that nucleated cell counts were estimated from reference gene primer amplification. Some clones are missing from TCRdb's copy, which holds only in-frame ones; the method was immunoSEQ multiplex PCR. D and trimming come from the DNA, and the V and J calls and clone size come from that table. The sample carries some 370,000 clones, around 90% recorded once. The V and J ends lost 3 bases and 6 bases respectively, with 16 bases between them. This CDR3 contains 15 residues. Per germline, CDR1 SGHDT and CDR2 YYEEEE. What was sequenced was peripheral blood. This sequence was found in a man younger than 30 with active or convalescent COVID-19. The chain couples TRBV5-6 to TRBJ2-1, with a possible D match to TRBD2 (7 bases). CDR3 nucleotide sequence: TGTGCCAGCAGCTCGTGGGGGGGCCGAGGCAATGAGCAGTTCTTC. Translating it yields CASSSWGGRGNEQFF. Combining the CDR3 with reference TRBV5-6 and TRBJ2-1 gives the whole variable domain DAGVTQSPTHLIKTRGQQVTLRCSPKSGHDTVSWYQQALGQGPQFIFQYYEEEERQRGNFPDRFSGHQFPNYSSELNVNALLLGDSALYLCASSSWGGRGNEQFFGPGTRLTVL.